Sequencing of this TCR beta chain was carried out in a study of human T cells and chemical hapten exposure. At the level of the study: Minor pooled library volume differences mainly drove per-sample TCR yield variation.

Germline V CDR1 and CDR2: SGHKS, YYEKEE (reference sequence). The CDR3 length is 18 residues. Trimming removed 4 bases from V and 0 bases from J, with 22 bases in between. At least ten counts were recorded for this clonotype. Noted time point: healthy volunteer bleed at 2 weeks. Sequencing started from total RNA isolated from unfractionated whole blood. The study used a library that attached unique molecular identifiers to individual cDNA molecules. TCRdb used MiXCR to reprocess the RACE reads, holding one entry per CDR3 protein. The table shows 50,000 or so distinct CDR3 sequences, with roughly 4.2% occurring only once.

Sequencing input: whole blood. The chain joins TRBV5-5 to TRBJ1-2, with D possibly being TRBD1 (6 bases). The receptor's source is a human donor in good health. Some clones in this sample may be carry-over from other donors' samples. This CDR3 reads CASSLQPLDRSSNYGYTF. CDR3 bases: TGTGCCAGCAGCCTCCAACCCTTAGACAGGTCTTCTAACTATGGCTACACCTTC.